These 28 T cell receptor beta chains came from one sample sequenced in a study of cytomegalovirus exposure and HLA in healthy donors. The repertoire was sequenced with immunoSEQ multiplex PCR; TCRdb's copy has only in-frame clones and lacks some. Counted here are approximately 200,000 clones, about 81% occurring once; the ten biggest clones make up about 1.2%. Sequencing was carried out using PBMCs. The receptors originated from a woman aged 25 to 39 in good health and CMV-seronegative.

This chain uses TRBV7-9 with TRBJ2-7; 10 nucleotides match TRBD2. V lost 5 bases to trimming and J lost 4 bases; unmatched junction nucleotides: 11. CDR3 length equals 16 residues. Germline loops: CDR1 SEHNR, CDR2 FQNEAQ (reference sequence). CDR3 in amino acids: CASSNRSGRPQYEQYF. Written as DNA, the CDR3 is TGTGCCAGCAGCAATCGTAGCGGGAGGCCCCAATACGAGCAGTACTTC.

V is TRBV4-1 and J is TRBJ1-1; no reliable D call. This CDR3 contains 15 residues. Trimming took off 3 bases at V and 1 base at J, with 12 bases between the two ends. Germline values: CDR1 MGHRA, CDR2 YSYEKL. CDR3 residues: CASSQQRPKNTEAFF. The CDR3 DNA follows: TGCGCCAGCAGCCAGCAGAGGCCCAAGAACACTGAAGCTTTCTTT.

This sequence joins TRBV6-5 and TRBJ1-2; a possible D gene is TRBD1 (6 bases). The germline V gene encodes CDR1 MNHEY and CDR2 SVGAGI. The CDR3 has 14 residues. V was clipped by 2 bases and J by 8 bases, with 15 bases between them. CDR3 nucleotides: TGTGCCAGCAGTTACCGGGACAAGTCTGGCGGCTACACCTTC. Encoded protein: CASSYRDKSGGYTF.

This clone was found many times. The CDR3 is CASSSGWRGDEQYF. The CDR3 nucleotides read TGTGCCAGCAGCTCCGGTTGGAGGGGTGACGAGCAGTACTTC. The chain employs TRBV9 and TRBJ2-7, with D possibly being TRBD2 (6 bases). The CDR3 is 14 residues long. Trimming removed 4 bases at V and 5 bases at J, with 16 bases between. The V gene's germline CDR1 is SGDLS and CDR2 YYNGEE.

This chain links TRBV27 with TRBJ2-2, with 7 nucleotides matching TRBD1. CDR3 size: 16 residues. Germline V gives CDR1 MNHEY, CDR2 SMNVEV (reference sequence). V was pared by 7 bases and J by 6 bases, with 14 bases of the junction left unmatched. CDR3 amino acids: CASNPGTVGSSGELFF. The DNA of the CDR3 is TGTGCCAGCAACCCCGGGACAGTAGGGTCCTCCGGGGAGCTGTTTTTT.

The gene calls are TRBV30 and TRBJ2-5; 7 bases agree with TRBD2. Losses at the gene ends were 1 base for V and 2 bases for J; bases not matched to a gene: 10. Germline V lookup: CDR1 GTSNPN, CDR2 SVGIG (reference sequence). The CDR3 is 16 amino acids. The CDR3: CAWSGTYGTIQETQYF. Here the CDR3 DNA reads TGTGCCTGGAGTGGAACGTATGGGACTATACAAGAGACCCAGTACTTC.

This clone has only a few counts. V is TRBV5-1 and J is TRBJ1-5; a possible D gene is TRBD1 (6 bases). The CDR3 totals 15 residues. CDR1 is SGHRS and CDR2 is YFSETQ in the germline V gene. Trimming stripped 0 bases from V and 3 bases from J, with 10 bases between. As DNA, the CDR3 is TGCGCCAGCAGCTTGGGGGACACAAACAATCAGCCCCAGCATTTT. Its protein product is CASSLGDTNNQPQHF. Together with reference TRBV5-1 and TRBJ1-5, the CDR3 gives the full variable domain: KAGVTQTPRYLIKTRGQQVTLSCSPISGHRSVSWYQQTPGQGLQFLFEYFSETQRNKGNFPGRFSGRQFSNSRSEMNVSTLELGDSALYLCASSLGDTNNQPQHFGDGTRLSIL.

This chain connects TRBV15 to TRBJ2-7, with a possible D match to TRBD2 (6 bases). The ends were cut back, 0 bases at V and 3 bases at J, with 9 bases in the middle. CDR1 is LNHNV and CDR2 is YYDKDF in the germline V gene (reference sequence). The CDR3 has 14 residues. This CDR3 reads CATSREGLNYEQYF. The CDR3 nucleotides read TGTGCCACCAGCAGAGAGGGACTTAACTACGAGCAGTACTTC.

The V and J genes are TRBV27 and TRBJ2-1; 11 bases fit TRBD2. Germline V gives CDR1 MNHEY, CDR2 SMNVEV (reference sequence). The CDR3 is made up of 15 amino acids. Trimming at V came to 5 bases and at J to 8 bases, leaving 8 bases not matched to a gene. The CDR3 nucleotides read TGTGCCAGCAGTCTGCTAGCGGGGGGCCCCTATGAGCAGTTCTTC. Protein sequence: CASSLLAGGPYEQFF.

The V call is TRBV6-5, the J call TRBJ2-7; the match to TRBD1 covers 9 bases. This CDR3 is built from 13 residues. The trim removed 7 bases at V and 4 bases at J, leaving 5 bases unmatched. Germline V CDR1 and CDR2: MNHEY, SVGAGI. CDR3 in amino acids: CASKGTGLYEQYF. In DNA, the CDR3 is TGTGCCAGCAAAGGGACAGGGTTGTACGAGCAGTACTTC.

The V and J genes are TRBV30 and TRBJ2-3; 11 bases are a match to TRBD2. Germline V gene data show CDR1 as GTSNPN and CDR2 as SVGIG (reference sequence). The CDR3 totals 14 residues. After removal of 7 bases from V and 5 bases from J, the junction contained 8 bases not matched to a gene. CDR3 DNA sequence: TGTGCCTTTGGGACTAGCGGTTTTCAAGATACGCAGTATTTT. It codes for CAFGTSGFQDTQYF.

The rearrangement joins TRBV4-2 to TRBJ2-2, with a tentative D call TRBD1 (6 bases). V lost 3 bases and J lost 9, with 14 bases in between. CDR1 is LGHNA and CDR2 is YNFKEQ in the germline V gene. The CDR3 is 14 amino acids. Written as DNA, the CDR3 is TGTGCCAGCAGCCAGGAAACAGGGAACCGGGAGCTGTTTTTT. Residues: CASSQETGNRELFF.

This clone came up a few times. The CDR3: CATSWDSSSPLHF. The CDR3 nucleotides are TGTGCCACCTCCTGGGACAGCTCTTCACCCCTCCACTTT. The gene calls are TRBV27 and TRBJ1-6, with TRBD1 matching over 7 bases. CDR1 MNHEY and CDR2 SMNVEV come from the germline V gene (reference sequence). V was clipped by 10 bases and J by 9 bases; unmatched bases: 9. CDR3 size: 13 residues.

V is TRBV6-5 and J is TRBJ2-7; TRBD1 agrees at 8 bases. This CDR3 has 15 residues. Germline V lookup: CDR1 MNHEY, CDR2 SVGAGI. With V trimmed by 2 bases and J by 2 bases, 5 bases remained unmatched. CDR3 DNA sequence: TGTGCCAGCAGTTACAACCGGGACAGGACCTACGAGCAGTACTTC. Its translation: CASSYNRDRTYEQYF.

V is TRBV7-3 and J is TRBJ1-6; TRBD1 matches 8 bases. V was pared by 5 bases and J by 6 bases, with 3 bases of the junction left unmatched. The germline V gene encodes CDR1 SGHTA and CDR2 FQGTGA. The CDR3 covers 14 residues. The CDR3 region has the DNA TGTGCCAGCAGCCGGACAGGGCGTAATTCACCCCTCCACTTT. Translated: CASSRTGRNSPLHF.

There are a few counts of this clone. The chain recombines TRBV11-1 with TRBJ2-4, with a weak D call TRBD1 (6 bases). The CDR3 is 14 residues long. V lost 5 bases and J lost 1, with 9 bases in between. From germline, CDR1 is SGHAT and CDR2 FQDESV (reference sequence). The CDR3 spells CASSPTGAKNIQYF. The DNA for the CDR3 is TGTGCCAGCAGCCCTACAGGGGCCAAAAACATTCAGTACTTC.

The CDR3 loop is CASSEGLWDQPQHF. The CDR3, as DNA: TGTGCCAGCAGCGAGGGACTTTGGGATCAGCCCCAGCATTTT. This chain joins TRBV9 and TRBJ1-5, with D maybe TRBD1 (5 bases). The germline V and J ends were trimmed by 3 bases and 5 bases, with 12 bases remaining between them. The CDR3 consists of 14 residues. Germline loops: CDR1 SGDLS, CDR2 YYNGEE.

J is TRBJ2-7 and V is TRBV29-1; 14 bases are a match to TRBD2. Germline CDR1 reads SQVTM; CDR2 reads ANQGSEA. CDR3 length: 17 amino acids. Trimming removed 4 bases from V and 2 bases from J; junction bases left unmatched: 10. The CDR3 nucleotides read TGCAGCGTTGCAGGGACAGCGACTAGCGGGAGGGCCTACGAGCAGTACTTC. Its protein is CSVAGTATSGRAYEQYF.

This chain links TRBV5-4 with TRBJ2-1, with 8 bases lining up with TRBD2. Germline CDR1 SGHNT, CDR2 YYREEE (reference sequence). The trim removed 5 bases at V and 4 bases at J, leaving 11 bases unmatched. The length of the CDR3 is 16 residues. The CDR3 DNA follows: TGTGCCAGCAGTTTACCCGGGACTAGAAAATACAATGAGCAGTTCTTC. This sequence encodes CASSLPGTRKYNEQFF.

This clone has only one observation. The genes are TRBV28 and TRBJ1-3, with TRBD1 identical over 7 bases. This CDR3 region has 15 residues. From germline, CDR1 is MDHEN and CDR2 SYDVKM. J lost 1 base, V lost 7 bases, and 7 bases had no gene match. CDR3 amino acids: CASTEPRGSGNTIYF. CDR3 nucleotide sequence: TGTGCCAGCACCGAACCCAGGGGGTCTGGAAACACCATATATTTT. Supplemented by reference TRBV28 and TRBJ1-3, the full variable domain reads DVKVTQSSRYLVKRTGEKVFLECVQDMDHENMFWYRQDPGLGLRLIYFSYDVKMKEKGDIPEGYSVSREKKERFSLILESASTNQTSMYLCASTEPRGSGNTIYFGEGSWLTVV.

V is TRBV18 and J is TRBJ1-6; 8 bases match TRBD1. The V gene's germline CDR1 is KGHSH and CDR2 LQKENI. The CDR3 has 14 amino acids. The V gene end was trimmed by 3 bases and the J gene end by 8 bases; junction bases not matched to a gene: 3. The CDR3 nucleotides read TGTGCCAGCTCACCCGACAGGGGATATTCACCCCTCCACTTT. Translation: CASSPDRGYSPLHF.

The chain is built from TRBV14 and TRBJ1-1, with D unclear. The CDR3 spans 14 residues. Trimming left V 3 bases short and J 5 bases short, with 13 bases between. Germline V gene data show CDR1 as SGHDN and CDR2 as FVKESK. CDR3 coding DNA: TGTGCCAGCAGCCAGCAGGCCGGGATGACTGAAGCTTTCTTT. Translation: CASSQQAGMTEAFF. The full variable domain, completed using reference TRBV14 and TRBJ1-1, is EAGVTQFPSHSVIEKGQTVTLRCDPISGHDNLYWYRRVMGKEIKFLLHFVKESKQDESGMPNNRFLAERTGGTYSTLKVQPAELEDSGVYFCASSQQAGMTEAFFGQGTRLTVV.

The J gene is TRBJ1-2, the V gene TRBV11-2, with TRBD1 matching 7 bases. Trimming cost V 4 bases and J 7 bases; bases outside gene matches: 6. The CDR3 is 13 residues long. CDR1 is SGHAT, CDR2 FQNNGV, per germline. CDR3: CASSSLQGSGYTF. The CDR3 DNA is TGTGCCAGCAGCTCATTACAGGGGAGTGGCTACACCTTC.

This clone has a single count. V and J are TRBV19 and TRBJ1-2; 8 nucleotides agree with TRBD1. CDR1 and CDR2 (germline): LNHDA, SQIVND (reference sequence). This CDR3 is 17 amino acids long. With V trimmed by 3 bases and J by 3 bases, 12 bases remained unmatched. CDR3 amino acids: CASSIDRGISLDYGYTF. CDR3 nucleotides: TGTGCCAGTAGTATCGACAGGGGTATCTCCCTTGACTATGGCTACACCTTC.

The chain combines TRBV27 with TRBJ2-3; D may be TRBD2 (5 bases). CDR1 MNHEY and CDR2 SMNVEV come from the germline V gene (reference sequence). The CDR3 totals 13 residues. The germline V and J ends were trimmed by 7 bases and 5 bases, with 13 bases remaining between them. CDR3 coding DNA: TGTGCCAGCAAAAGGGAGAGAAGAGATACGCAGTATTTT. Residues: CASKRERRDTQYF.

The chain uses TRBV2 and TRBJ2-7; 7 bases match TRBD1. Germline CDR1 and CDR2: SNHLY and FYNNEI. This CDR3 region has 13 residues. Trimming at V came to 9 bases and at J to 5 bases, leaving 10 bases not matched to a gene. CDR3 sequence (DNA): TGTGCCAGAAGAGGGGGACAGAGCAACGAGCAGTACTTC. Encoded protein: CARRGGQSNEQYF.

This clone appeared a few times. The chain joins TRBV6-1 to TRBJ2-3; 9 bases are shared with TRBD2. Germline CDR1 MNHNS, CDR2 SASEGT. The CDR3 contains 15 residues. Trimming cost V 2 bases and J 5 bases; bases outside gene matches: 5. The CDR3 DNA reads TGTGCCAGCAGTGAATCCGCGGGAGGGAGAGATACGCAGTATTTT. Translated, it gives CASSESAGGRDTQYF.

V is TRBV30 and J is TRBJ2-1, with D maybe TRBD1 (6 bases). The CDR3 consists of 15 residues. Germline-derived CDR1 and CDR2 are GTSNPN and SVGIG (reference sequence). The V and J ends lost 3 bases and 6 bases respectively, with 18 bases between them. The CDR3 DNA sequence: TGTGCCTGGAGCCCCCACAGGGCCCCCGGCAATGAGCAGTTCTTC. Encoded protein: CAWSPHRAPGNEQFF.